The source of this T cell receptor (beta chain) is a study of radiotherapy plus CTLA-4 blockade in lung cancer. Looking at the study overall: 15% to 20% of enrolled patients responded objectively, and approximately 30% had disease control.

Chemo-refractory metastatic non-small-cell lung cancer patients underwent focal radiation alongside CTLA-4 blockade with ipilimumab. Assay: immunoSEQ multiplex PCR; the TCRdb copy retains only in-frame clones and omits some. Counted here are about 70,000 clones, 79% occurring once; the ten biggest clones make up 8.5% to 10%. The receptor was derived from a human donor with non-small cell lung cancer who had a complete response to radiotherapy plus ipilimumab. The sequences come from peripheral blood, collected from a patient treated with radiotherapy plus ipilimumab.

The CDR3 sequence: CASSVAFPGLELFF. In DNA form, the CDR3 reads TGTGCCAGCAGCGTAGCTTTCCCTGGACTTGAGCTGTTTTTT. V and J are TRBV9 and TRBJ2-2, with D possibly being TRBD2 (5 bases). Per germline, CDR1 SGDLS and CDR2 YYNGEE. The V and J ends lost 0 bases and 11 bases respectively, with 14 bases between them. This CDR3 has 14 residues.